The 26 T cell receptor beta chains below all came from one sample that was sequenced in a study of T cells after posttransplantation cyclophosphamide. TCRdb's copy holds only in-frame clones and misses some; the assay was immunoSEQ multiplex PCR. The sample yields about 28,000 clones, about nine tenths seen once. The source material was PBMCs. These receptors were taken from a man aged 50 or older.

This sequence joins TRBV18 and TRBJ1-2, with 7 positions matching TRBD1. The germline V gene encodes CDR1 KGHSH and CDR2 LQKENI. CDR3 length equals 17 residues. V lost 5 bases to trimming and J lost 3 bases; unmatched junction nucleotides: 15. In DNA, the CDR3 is TGTGCCAGCTCATCCACGAGAACAGGGGCTTATGACTATGGCTACACCTTC. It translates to CASSSTRTGAYDYGYTF.

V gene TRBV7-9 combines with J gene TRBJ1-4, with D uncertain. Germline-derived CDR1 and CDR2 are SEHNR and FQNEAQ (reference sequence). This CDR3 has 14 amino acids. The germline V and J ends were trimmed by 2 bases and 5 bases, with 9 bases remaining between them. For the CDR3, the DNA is TGTGCCAGCAGCTTACGAGGGCCCAATGAAAAACTGTTTTTT. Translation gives CASSLRGPNEKLFF.

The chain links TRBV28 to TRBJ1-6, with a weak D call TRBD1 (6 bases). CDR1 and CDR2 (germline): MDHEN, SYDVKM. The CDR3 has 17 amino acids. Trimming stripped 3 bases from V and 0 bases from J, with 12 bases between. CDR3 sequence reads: CASSFPQTGSYNSPLHF. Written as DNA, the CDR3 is TGTGCCAGCAGTTTCCCCCAGACAGGCTCCTATAATTCACCCCTCCACTTT. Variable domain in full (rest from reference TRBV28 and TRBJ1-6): DVKVTQSSRYLVKRTGEKVFLECVQDMDHENMFWYRQDPGLGLRLIYFSYDVKMKEKGDIPEGYSVSREKKERFSLILESASTNQTSMYLCASSFPQTGSYNSPLHFGNGTRLTVT.

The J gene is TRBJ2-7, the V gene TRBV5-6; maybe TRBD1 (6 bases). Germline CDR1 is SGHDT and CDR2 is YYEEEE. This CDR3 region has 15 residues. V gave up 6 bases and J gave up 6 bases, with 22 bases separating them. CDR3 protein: CASTPTPNRAGEQYF. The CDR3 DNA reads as TGTGCCAGCACCCCGACCCCAAACAGGGCGGGCGAGCAGTACTTC.

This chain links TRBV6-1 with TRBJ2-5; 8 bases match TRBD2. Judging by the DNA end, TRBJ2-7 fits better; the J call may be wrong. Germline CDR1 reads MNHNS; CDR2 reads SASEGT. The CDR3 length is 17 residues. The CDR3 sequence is CASSETLLSGGRYEQYF. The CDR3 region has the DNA TGTGCCAGCAGTGAAACCCTCCTGAGCGGGGGCCGATACGAGCAGTACTTC.

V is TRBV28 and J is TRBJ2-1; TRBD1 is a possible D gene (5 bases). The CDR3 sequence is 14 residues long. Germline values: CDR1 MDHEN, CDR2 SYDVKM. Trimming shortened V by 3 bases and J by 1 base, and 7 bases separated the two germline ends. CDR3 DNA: TGTGCCAGCAGTTTGAGACAGTCCTACAATGAGCAGTTCTTC. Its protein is CASSLRQSYNEQFF.

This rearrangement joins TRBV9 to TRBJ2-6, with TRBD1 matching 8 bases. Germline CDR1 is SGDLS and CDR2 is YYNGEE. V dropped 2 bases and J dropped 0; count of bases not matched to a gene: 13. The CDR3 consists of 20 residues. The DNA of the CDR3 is TGTGCCAGCAGCGTCTACGGGACAGGTTCCCTCGGCTCTGGGGCCAACGTCCTGACTTTC. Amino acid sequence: CASSVYGTGSLGSGANVLTF.

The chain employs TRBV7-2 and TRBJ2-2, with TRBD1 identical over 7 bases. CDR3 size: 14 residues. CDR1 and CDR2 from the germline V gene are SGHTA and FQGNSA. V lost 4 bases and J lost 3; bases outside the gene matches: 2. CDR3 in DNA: TGTGCCAGCAGCTGGACAGGAGACACCGGGGAGCTGTTTTTT. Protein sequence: CASSWTGDTGELFF.

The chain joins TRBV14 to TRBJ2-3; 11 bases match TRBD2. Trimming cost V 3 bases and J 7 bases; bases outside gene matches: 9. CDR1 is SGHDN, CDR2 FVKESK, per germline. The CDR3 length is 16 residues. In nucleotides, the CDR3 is TGTGCCAGCAGCCAGACCGGGACTAGCGGCCCCTATACGCAGTATTTT. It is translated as CASSQTGTSGPYTQYF.

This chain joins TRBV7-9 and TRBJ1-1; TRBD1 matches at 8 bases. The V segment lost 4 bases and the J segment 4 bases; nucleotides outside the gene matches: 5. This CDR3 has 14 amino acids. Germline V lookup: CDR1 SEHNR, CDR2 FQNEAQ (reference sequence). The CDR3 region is CASSWDRHFTEAFF. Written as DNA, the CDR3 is TGTGCCAGCAGCTGGGACAGGCACTTCACTGAAGCTTTCTTT.

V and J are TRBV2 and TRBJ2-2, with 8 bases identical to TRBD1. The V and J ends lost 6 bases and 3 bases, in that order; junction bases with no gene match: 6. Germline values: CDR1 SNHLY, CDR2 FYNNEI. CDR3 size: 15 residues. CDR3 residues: CASRTRTGYTGELFF. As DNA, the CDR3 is TGTGCCAGCAGGACCCGGACAGGGTACACCGGGGAGCTGTTTTTT.

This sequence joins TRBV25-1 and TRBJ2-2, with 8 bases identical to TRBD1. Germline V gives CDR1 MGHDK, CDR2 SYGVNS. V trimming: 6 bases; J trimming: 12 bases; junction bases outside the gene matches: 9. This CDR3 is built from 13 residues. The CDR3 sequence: CASRRTGGVKLFF. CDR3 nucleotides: TGTGCCAGCAGACGAACAGGGGGTGTAAAGCTGTTTTTT.

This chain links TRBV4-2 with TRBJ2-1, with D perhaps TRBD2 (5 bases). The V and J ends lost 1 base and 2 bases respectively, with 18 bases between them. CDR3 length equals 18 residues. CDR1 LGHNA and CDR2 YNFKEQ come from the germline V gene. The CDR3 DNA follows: TGTGCCAGCAGCCAAGTCACGATCCGGGAAGGTCCCTACAATGAGCAGTTCTTC. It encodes CASSQVTIREGPYNEQFF.

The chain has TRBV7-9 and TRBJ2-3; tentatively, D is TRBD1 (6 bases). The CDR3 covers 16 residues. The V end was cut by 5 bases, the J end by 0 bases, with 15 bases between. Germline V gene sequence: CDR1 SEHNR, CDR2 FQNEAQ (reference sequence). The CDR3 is CASSPEGQLSTDTQYF. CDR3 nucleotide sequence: TGTGCCAGCAGCCCGGAAGGACAGCTTAGCACAGATACGCAGTATTTT.

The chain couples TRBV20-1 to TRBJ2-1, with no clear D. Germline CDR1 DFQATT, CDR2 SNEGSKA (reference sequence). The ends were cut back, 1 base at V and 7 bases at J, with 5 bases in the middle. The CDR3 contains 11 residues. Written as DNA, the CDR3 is TGCAGTGCTAGAGGGAGTAATGAGCAGTTCTTC. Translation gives CSARGSNEQFF.

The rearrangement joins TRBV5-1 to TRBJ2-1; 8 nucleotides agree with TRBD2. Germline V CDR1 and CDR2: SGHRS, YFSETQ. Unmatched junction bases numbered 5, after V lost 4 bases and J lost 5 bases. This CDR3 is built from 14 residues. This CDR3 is CASSQAGVNNEQFF. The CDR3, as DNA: TGCGCCAGCAGCCAAGCGGGGGTAAACAATGAGCAGTTCTTC.

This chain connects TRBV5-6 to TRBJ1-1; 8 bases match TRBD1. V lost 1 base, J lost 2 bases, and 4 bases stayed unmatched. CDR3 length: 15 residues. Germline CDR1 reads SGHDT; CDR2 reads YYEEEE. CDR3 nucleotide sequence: TGTGCCAGCAGCTTGCCAGGACAGGGAAACACTGAAGCTTTCTTT. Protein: CASSLPGQGNTEAFF.

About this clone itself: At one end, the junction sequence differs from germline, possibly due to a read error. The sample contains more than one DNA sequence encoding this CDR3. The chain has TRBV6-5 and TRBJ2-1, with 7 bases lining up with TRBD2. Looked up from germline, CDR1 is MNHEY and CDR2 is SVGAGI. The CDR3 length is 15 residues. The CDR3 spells CASSYSRLAYNEQFF. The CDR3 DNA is TGCGCCAGCAGTTACTCTAGACTAGCTTACAATGAGCAGTTCTTC.

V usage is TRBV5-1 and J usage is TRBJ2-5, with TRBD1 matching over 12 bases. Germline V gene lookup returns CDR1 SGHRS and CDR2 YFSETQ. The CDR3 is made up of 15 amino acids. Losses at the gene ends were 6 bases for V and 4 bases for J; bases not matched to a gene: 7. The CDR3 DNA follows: TGCGCCAGCACGAGCCGGGACAGGGGGCGAGAGACCCAGTACTTC. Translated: CASTSRDRGRETQYF.

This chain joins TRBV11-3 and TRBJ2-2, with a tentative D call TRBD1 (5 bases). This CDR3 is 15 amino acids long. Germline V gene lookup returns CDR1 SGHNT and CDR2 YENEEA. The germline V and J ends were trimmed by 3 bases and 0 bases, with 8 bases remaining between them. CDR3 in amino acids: CASSLAGPNTGELFF. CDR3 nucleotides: TGTGCCAGCAGCTTGGCAGGGCCGAACACCGGGGAGCTGTTTTTT.

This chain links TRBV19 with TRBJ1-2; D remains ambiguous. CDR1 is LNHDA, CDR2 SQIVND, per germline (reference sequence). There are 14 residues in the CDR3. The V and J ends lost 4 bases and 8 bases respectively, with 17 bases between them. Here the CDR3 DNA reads TGTGCCAGTAGTAATGTCCCTGAGCGGAGCGGCTACACCTTC. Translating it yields CASSNVPERSGYTF. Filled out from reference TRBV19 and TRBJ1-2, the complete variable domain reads DGGITQSPKYLFRKEGQNVTLSCEQNLNHDAMYWYRQDPGQGLRLIYYSQIVNDFQKGDIAEGYSVSREKKESFPLTVTSAQKNPTAFYLCASSNVPERSGYTFGSGTRLTVV.

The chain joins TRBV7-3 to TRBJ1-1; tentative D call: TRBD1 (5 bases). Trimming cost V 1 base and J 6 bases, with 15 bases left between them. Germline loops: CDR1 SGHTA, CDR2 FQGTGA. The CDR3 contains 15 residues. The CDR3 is CASSLNYQGRAEAFF. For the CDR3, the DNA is TGTGCCAGCAGCTTAAACTATCAGGGAAGGGCTGAAGCTTTCTTT.

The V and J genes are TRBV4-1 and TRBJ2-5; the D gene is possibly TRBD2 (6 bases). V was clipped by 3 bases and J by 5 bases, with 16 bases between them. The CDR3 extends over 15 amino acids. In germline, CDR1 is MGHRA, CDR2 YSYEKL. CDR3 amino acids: CASSQEGVTRETQYF. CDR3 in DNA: TGCGCCAGCAGCCAGGAGGGAGTAACTCGGGAGACCCAGTACTTC.

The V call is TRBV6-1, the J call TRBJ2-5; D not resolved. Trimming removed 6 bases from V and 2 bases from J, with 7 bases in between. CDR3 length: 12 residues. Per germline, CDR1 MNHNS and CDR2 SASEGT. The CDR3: CASRANQETQYF. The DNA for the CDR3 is TGTGCCAGCAGAGCGAATCAAGAGACCCAGTACTTC.

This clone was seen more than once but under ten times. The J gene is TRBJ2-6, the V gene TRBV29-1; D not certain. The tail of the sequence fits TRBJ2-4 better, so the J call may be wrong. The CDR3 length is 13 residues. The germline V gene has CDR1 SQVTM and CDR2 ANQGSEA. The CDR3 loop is CSGSLGVKNIQYF. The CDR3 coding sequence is TGCAGCGGATCTCTTGGAGTCAAAAACATTCAGTACTTC.

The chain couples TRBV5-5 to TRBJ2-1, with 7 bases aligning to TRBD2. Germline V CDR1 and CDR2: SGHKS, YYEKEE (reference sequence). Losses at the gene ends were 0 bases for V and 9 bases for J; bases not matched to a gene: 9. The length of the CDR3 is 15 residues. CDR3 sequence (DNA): TGTGCCAGCAGCTTGGGAGGGGAGGGAGGGAGTGAGCAGTTCTTC. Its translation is CASSLGGEGGSEQFF.